The TCR beta chain under discussion was sequenced for a study of blood T cells in healthy people across ages. The CDR3 has 16 residues. Germline V CDR1 and CDR2: SGHRS, YFSETQ. The junction had 7 bases not matched to a gene; V was cut back by 4 bases and J by 3 bases. PCR was performed a second time for roughly 7 to 11 cycles using a sample-barcoded 5' primer and a J-beta primer mix. TCRdb re-derived calls from the 5' RACE reads in MiXCR, one entry per CDR3 protein. Here the sample spans 2 million or so distinct CDR3 sequences, around half being singletons. The chain recombines TRBV5-1 with TRBJ2-2; TRBD1 aligns across 9 bases. The receptor was isolated from a woman between 40 and 50 years old in good health. Sequenced input: blood. CDR3 DNA sequence: TGCGCCAGCAGCGAGACTAGGACAGGGGACACCGGGGAGCTGTTTTTT. It codes for CASSETRTGDTGELFF.